This T cell receptor beta chain came from a study of shared T cell receptors in the human thymus. The germline gives CDR1 MDHEN, CDR2 SYDVKM. V was cut by 1 base and J by 6 bases, with 13 bases left in between. The CDR3 covers 15 residues. Method: immunoSEQ multiplex PCR; TCRdb's copy keeps in-frame clones and lacks some. The sample yields under 700,000 clones, approximately 80% seen once. These sequences were also reported in another study, on human thymus T cells.

The origin of this receptor is a boy in the first two years of life with a congenital heart defect. The chain combines TRBV28 with TRBJ1-5, with D unresolved. The sequenced sample consisted of thymocytes. The CDR3 here is CASSLSSRLGQPQHF. CDR3 sequence (DNA): TGTGCCAGCAGTTTATCGTCCAGGCTTGGTCAGCCCCAGCATTTT.